Listed below are T cell receptor beta chains from one sample, sequenced in a study of CD4 T cells in relation to SARS-CoV-2 and coronaviruses. Clones were read by immunoSEQ multiplex PCR, and TCRdb kept only the in-frame ones, dropping some. The table lists around 16,000 clones, about 84% of them singletons. Their specific antigens are unknown. Sequenced material: CD4+ T cells from PBMCs, cultured in vitro. The receptors stem from a human donor in good health. Both conserved end residues are part of each CDR3. Fields, in order: D gene, J gene, V gene, clone size, CDR3 DNA, CDR3 protein. The D gene is left open where the match is weak. Some rows have no size entry. The others give once, few or many, or a class for an expanded clone.

d_gene: TRBD1
j_gene: TRBJ1-1
v_gene: TRBV5-4
abundance: -
CDR3nt: TGTGCCAGCAGCCTGAGACAGGGGTTGAACACTGAAGCTTTCTTT
CDR3aa: CASSLRQGLNTEAFF

d_gene: -
j_gene: TRBJ1-2
v_gene: TRBV6-5
abundance: -
CDR3nt: TGTGCCAGCAGCACTGACGGGGCGGCCCACTATGGCTACACCTTC
CDR3aa: CASSTDGAAHYGYTF

d_gene: -
j_gene: TRBJ1-2
v_gene: TRBV3-1/TRBV3-2
abundance: -
CDR3nt: TGTGCCAGCAGCCAAGGATTCGGGGGAGGGTCCGACTACACCTTC
CDR3aa: CASSQGFGGGSDYTF

d_gene: TRBD1
j_gene: TRBJ1-5
v_gene: TRBV3-1/TRBV3-2
abundance: -
CDR3nt: TGTGCCAGCAGCCGGACAGGGGGAAATCAGCCCCAGCATTTT
CDR3aa: CASSRTGGNQPQHF

d_gene: TRBD2
j_gene: TRBJ2-1
v_gene: TRBV9
abundance: -
CDR3nt: TGTGCCAGCAGCGTCCTAGCGGGAGTCCACAATGAGCAGTTCTTC
CDR3aa: CASSVLAGVHNEQFF

d_gene: -
j_gene: TRBJ2-7
v_gene: TRBV6-5
abundance: medium-sized
CDR3nt: TGTGCCAGTAGGGCGGCGTCTAGCTGGTCCTACGAGCAGTACTTC
CDR3aa: CASRAASSWSYEQYF

d_gene: TRBD2
j_gene: TRBJ2-1
v_gene: TRBV25-1
abundance: -
CDR3nt: TGTGCCAGCAGTGAAATTGGGCTAGCGGGCAATGAGCAGTTCTTC
CDR3aa: CASSEIGLAGNEQFF

d_gene: -
j_gene: TRBJ2-3
v_gene: TRBV5-1
abundance: -
CDR3nt: TGCGCCAGCAGCTTGGAAACAGCGGGCTTCACAGATACGCAGTATTTT
CDR3aa: CASSLETAGFTDTQYF

d_gene: TRBD2
j_gene: TRBJ2-7
v_gene: TRBV7-8
abundance: -
CDR3nt: TGTGAATTCCCCCTGACTAGCGGATACTACGAGCAGTACTTC
CDR3aa: CEFPLTSGYYEQYF

d_gene: TRBD2
j_gene: TRBJ2-1
v_gene: TRBV20-1
abundance: -
CDR3nt: TGCAGTGCTAGTCGAGAAGCGGGAATTACCTACAATGAGCAGTTCTTC
CDR3aa: CSASREAGITYNEQFF

d_gene: -
j_gene: TRBJ2-4
v_gene: TRBV21-1
abundance: -
CDR3nt: TGTGCCAGCAGCAAAGAGGATAGCGGATACCACAAAAACATTCAGTACTTC
CDR3aa: CASSKEDSGYHKNIQYF

d_gene: TRBD1
j_gene: TRBJ2-3
v_gene: TRBV7-9
abundance: -
CDR3nt: TGTGCCAGCAGCTCCGGACAGGGACTCACAGATACGCAGTATTTT
CDR3aa: CASSSGQGLTDTQYF

d_gene: TRBD1
j_gene: TRBJ1-1
v_gene: TRBV4-1
abundance: -
CDR3nt: TGCGCCAGCAGCCAAGCGGGACAGTACCAAGCTTTCTTT
CDR3aa: CASSQAGQYQAFF

d_gene: TRBD2
j_gene: TRBJ2-2
v_gene: TRBV7-3
abundance: once
CDR3nt: TGTGCCAGCAGCTTTGGCGGGAGGAACACCGGGGAGCTGTTTTTT
CDR3aa: CASSFGGRNTGELFF

d_gene: -
j_gene: TRBJ2-1
v_gene: TRBV28
abundance: -
CDR3nt: TGTGCCAGCAGTTTATTAAGGGGCTATTCGGGGTTCTTC
CDR3aa: CASSLLRGYSGFF

d_gene: TRBD2
j_gene: TRBJ2-2
v_gene: TRBV3-1/TRBV3-2
abundance: -
CDR3nt: TGTGCCAGCAGCCAGAGGCACGGACTAGCGGGAGAGGCCGGGGAGCTGTTTTTT
CDR3aa: CASSQRHGLAGEAGELFF

d_gene: TRBD2
j_gene: TRBJ2-3
v_gene: TRBV10-1
abundance: -
CDR3nt: TGCGCCAGCAGTGAAGGGACTAGCGGCAACACAGATACGCAGTATTTT
CDR3aa: CASSEGTSGNTDTQYF

d_gene: -
j_gene: TRBJ1-5
v_gene: TRBV2
abundance: once
CDR3nt: TGTGCCAGCACGGGCAGGAATCAGCCCCAGCATTTT
CDR3aa: CASTGRNQPQHF

d_gene: TRBD2
j_gene: TRBJ2-7
v_gene: TRBV9
abundance: once
CDR3nt: TGTGCCAGCAGCGTTAGAAAGCGGGAGGGCCGTAGGGAGCAGTACTTC
CDR3aa: CASSVRKREGRREQYF

d_gene: TRBD1
j_gene: TRBJ1-6
v_gene: TRBV12-3/TRBV12-4
abundance: -
CDR3nt: TGTGCCAGCAGTCCCAGGGGGAATTCACCCCTCCACTTT
CDR3aa: CASSPRGNSPLHF

d_gene: TRBD2
j_gene: TRBJ2-5
v_gene: TRBV7-7
abundance: few
CDR3nt: TGTGCCAGCAGCGTCGGACTAGCGGGAGCCGAGACCCAGTACTTC
CDR3aa: CASSVGLAGAETQYF

d_gene: -
j_gene: TRBJ2-7
v_gene: TRBV7-8
abundance: -
CDR3nt: TGTGCCAGCAGCTTAACTCATTCACCGGCCTCCTACGAGCAGTACTTC
CDR3aa: CASSLTHSPASYEQYF

d_gene: -
j_gene: TRBJ2-5
v_gene: TRBV4-1
abundance: -
CDR3nt: TGCGCCAGCAGCCAAGAATTTATAGCGGAGGGGGTCCGGGCCCAGTACTTC
CDR3aa: CASSQEFIAEGVRAQYF

d_gene: -
j_gene: TRBJ2-7
v_gene: TRBV5-1
abundance: -
CDR3nt: TGCGCCAGCAGCTTGGCTGGAACCTACGAAGGGCAGTACTTC
CDR3aa: CASSLAGTYEGQYF

d_gene: TRBD2
j_gene: TRBJ2-1
v_gene: TRBV11-2
abundance: -
CDR3nt: TGTGCCAGCAGGAGAGACCGACTAGCGGTAAATGAGCAGTTCTTC
CDR3aa: CASRRDRLAVNEQFF

d_gene: -
j_gene: TRBJ2-3
v_gene: TRBV7-3
abundance: -
CDR3nt: TGTGCCAGCAGAACAAAAAAGGTGGTAGGTCGTGGGCGTACGCAGTATTTT
CDR3aa: CASRTKKVVGRGRTQYF

d_gene: -
j_gene: TRBJ1-2
v_gene: TRBV29-1
abundance: -
CDR3nt: TGCAGCGTTGAAGGGTCCTATGGCTACACCTTC
CDR3aa: CSVEGSYGYTF

d_gene: TRBD1
j_gene: TRBJ1-2
v_gene: TRBV5-1
abundance: few
CDR3nt: TGCGCCAGCAGCCTAACCGGGACAGGGAACTATGGCTACACCTTC
CDR3aa: CASSLTGTGNYGYTF

d_gene: TRBD2
j_gene: TRBJ2-3
v_gene: TRBV5-1
abundance: -
CDR3nt: TGCGCCAGCAGCTCCTTAGCGGGAGGGCACTCAGATACGCAGTATTTT
CDR3aa: CASSSLAGGHSDTQYF

d_gene: -
j_gene: TRBJ2-5
v_gene: TRBV30
abundance: -
CDR3nt: TGTGCCTGGAAGGAGGGGGGTAGGGAGACCCAGTACTTC
CDR3aa: CAWKEGGRETQYF

d_gene: TRBD1
j_gene: TRBJ1-2
v_gene: TRBV18
abundance: once
CDR3nt: TGTGCCAGCTCACCGGACAGGCGAGCTAACTATGGCTACACCTTC
CDR3aa: CASSPDRRANYGYTF

d_gene: -
j_gene: TRBJ2-5
v_gene: TRBV2
abundance: -
CDR3nt: TGTGCAGGGGGAATAGCGGGCAACATAGAGACCCAGTACTTC
CDR3aa: CAGGIAGNIETQYF

d_gene: -
j_gene: TRBJ2-7
v_gene: TRBV3-1/TRBV3-2
abundance: -
CDR3nt: TGTGCCAGCAGCCATTCCCTGTGGTACGCACGAGGATCCTACGAGCAGTACTTC
CDR3aa: CASSHSLWYARGSYEQYF

d_gene: -
j_gene: TRBJ1-5
v_gene: TRBV21-1
abundance: -
CDR3nt: TGTGCCAGCAGCAAAGGCCCAGGGGGGGTCAATCAGCCCCAGCATTTT
CDR3aa: CASSKGPGGVNQPQHF

d_gene: -
j_gene: TRBJ2-3
v_gene: TRBV19
abundance: -
CDR3nt: TGTGCCAGTAGTGCGGGAACCAGGACAGCATCAGATACGCAGTATTTT
CDR3aa: CASSAGTRTASDTQYF

d_gene: -
j_gene: TRBJ2-1
v_gene: TRBV2
abundance: -
CDR3nt: TGTGCCAGCAGTGAAGTGGCGAGGGGCGGAAACAATGAGCAGTTCTTC
CDR3aa: CASSEVARGGNNEQFF

d_gene: TRBD1
j_gene: TRBJ2-7
v_gene: TRBV3-1/TRBV3-2
abundance: -
CDR3nt: TGTGCCAGCAGCCAAGTTTGGGACAGCACCTACGAGCAGTACTTC
CDR3aa: CASSQVWDSTYEQYF

d_gene: TRBD2
j_gene: TRBJ2-7
v_gene: TRBV15
abundance: once
CDR3nt: TGTGCCACCAGCAGTATTGGGCGGGAGGGCATTGTCGGCAGGTACTTC
CDR3aa: CATSSIGREGIVGRYF

d_gene: -
j_gene: TRBJ2-5
v_gene: TRBV7-3
abundance: -
CDR3nt: TGTGCCAGCAGCCAGCAGGACAGTAGCACCCAGTACTTC
CDR3aa: CASSQQDSSTQYF

d_gene: -
j_gene: TRBJ2-5
v_gene: TRBV5-1
abundance: -
CDR3nt: TGCGCCAGCAGCCCCCGGAGCGAACAAGAGACCCAGTACTTC
CDR3aa: CASSPRSEQETQYF